This is a list of T cell receptor beta chains from one sample in a study of shared clonotypes between healthy human individuals. Profiled with immunoSEQ multiplex PCR; TCRdb holds only in-frame clones, not every one. The sample gives over 2,000,000 clones, roughly 95% of which show up once; around 1.7% is in the top ten. Sequences were obtained from naive CD8+ T cells from PBMCs. Receptors were obtained from a man younger than 35 in good health. Some clones in this sample may be carry-over from other donors' samples. Each CDR3 is given with its conserved first and last residue. D genes are given only for firm matches. Where a row states a size, it is once, few, many or the class of an expanded clone; other rows omit it.

D | J | size | V | CDR3 | DNA
TRBD2 | TRBJ2-7 | - | TRBV6-5 | CASSSAGTLHEQYF | TGTGCCAGCAGTTCAGCGGGGACCCTCCACGAGCAGTACTTC
- | TRBJ2-5 | - | TRBV7-3 | CASSLSGMETQYF | TGTGCCAGCAGCTTATCCGGGATGGAGACCCAGTACTTC
- | TRBJ2-1 | - | TRBV11-1 | CASSLNYNEQFF | TGTGCCAGCAGCTTAAACTACAATGAGCAGTTCTTC
- | TRBJ1-2 | - | TRBV29-1 | CSVEGLSGYGYTF | TGCAGCGTTGAAGGTCTGTCCGGCTATGGCTACACCTTC
- | TRBJ1-5 | - | TRBV4-1 | CASSPDRTYNQPQHF | TGCGCCAGCAGCCCCGACAGGACTTACAATCAGCCCCAGCATTTT
- | TRBJ1-1 | - | TRBV6-1 | CASSTSSRGPTEAFF | TGTGCCAGCAGCACCTCTTCCAGGGGTCCCACTGAAGCTTTCTTT
TRBD2 | TRBJ2-1 | - | TRBV19 | CASSMTSGIYNEQFF | TGTGCCAGTAGTATGACTAGCGGAATCTACAATGAGCAGTTCTTC
- | TRBJ1-1 | few | TRBV2 | CASNNREEDTEAFF | TGTGCCAGCAATAACAGGGAGGAGGACACTGAAGCTTTCTTT
- | TRBJ1-2 | - | TRBV9 | CASSAPIGRGYGYTF | TGTGCCAGCAGCGCCCCGATAGGACGGGGCTATGGCTACACCTTC
- | TRBJ1-5 | - | TRBV6-1 | CASRSWESNQPQHF | TGTGCCAGCAGGTCGTGGGAGAGCAATCAGCCCCAGCATTTT
- | TRBJ2-2 | - | TRBV27 | CASSPLWWGDTGELFF | TGTGCCAGCAGTCCGCTGTGGTGGGGGGACACCGGGGAGCTGTTTTTT
TRBD2 | TRBJ2-7 | - | TRBV28 | CASTIAGKVYEQYF | TGTGCCAGCACTATAGCGGGAAAGGTCTACGAGCAGTACTTC
- | TRBJ1-1 | - | TRBV7-8 | CASSLVGVLTGPEAFF | TGTGCCAGCAGCTTAGTAGGGGTATTAACGGGGCCTGAAGCTTTCTTT
- | TRBJ1-1 | - | TRBV15 | CATSSVRGEAFF | TGTGCCACCAGCAGTGTGCGAGGTGAAGCTTTCTTT
TRBD2 | TRBJ2-1 | - | TRBV4-1 | CASSQVSPRGSLNEQFF | TGCGCCAGCAGCCAAGTTTCCCCTCGCGGGAGCCTGAATGAGCAGTTCTTC
TRBD2 | TRBJ2-1 | - | TRBV29-1 | CSVGEVETSGIREQFF | TGCAGCGTTGGGGAGGTGGAGACTAGCGGGATTCGCGAGCAGTTCTTC
TRBD2 | TRBJ2-1 | - | TRBV18 | CASSPPGLAGTYNEQFF | TGTGCCAGCTCACCCCCGGGACTAGCGGGCACCTACAATGAGCAGTTCTTC
TRBD2 | TRBJ2-1 | - | TRBV9 | CASSVGDGRGGYEQFF | TGTGCCAGCAGCGTAGGGGACGGGAGGGGAGGATATGAGCAGTTCTTC
- | TRBJ2-1 | - | TRBV4-1 | CASSQDGRGWDEQFF | TGCGCCAGCAGCCAAGATGGGCGCGGTTGGGATGAGCAGTTCTTC
- | TRBJ1-2 | once | TRBV29-1 | CSVGDGPTFLYGYTF | TGCAGCGTTGGAGACGGACCCACGTTTCTCTATGGCTACACCTTC
- | TRBJ2-7 | - | TRBV7-9 | CASSYGASSYEQYF | TGTGCCAGCAGCTACGGAGCTAGCTCCTACGAGCAGTACTTC
- | TRBJ2-1 | once | TRBV9 | CASSGSDRPLPNNEQFF | TGTGCCAGCAGCGGTTCAGACCGGCCCTTACCTAACAATGAGCAGTTCTTC
TRBD1 | TRBJ2-7 | - | TRBV7-9 | CASGKTGGKGYEQYF | TGTGCCAGCGGAAAGACAGGGGGTAAGGGTTACGAGCAGTACTTC
- | TRBJ2-5 | - | TRBV29-1 | CSVVGWEETQYF | TGCAGCGTTGTTGGGTGGGAGGAGACCCAGTACTTC
TRBD2 | TRBJ2-7 | once | TRBV10-1 | CASSDGLAGGEQYF | TGCGCCAGCAGTGATGGCCTAGCGGGAGGCGAGCAGTACTTC
- | TRBJ1-2 | - | TRBV6-5 | CASSPGAGYGYTF | TGTGCCAGCAGCCCTGGGGCCGGCTATGGCTACACCTTC
- | TRBJ2-7 | - | TRBV27 | CASSFSERYEQYF | TGTGCCAGCAGTTTCTCCGAACGATACGAGCAGTACTTC
TRBD1 | TRBJ2-7 | - | TRBV7-9 | CASSLADRGHEQYF | TGTGCCAGCAGCTTAGCGGACAGGGGCCACGAGCAGTACTTC
- | TRBJ2-5 | - | TRBV27 | CASSPVLVRGQETQYF | TGTGCCAGCAGTCCTGTGCTGGTTCGCGGCCAAGAGACCCAGTACTTC
TRBD2 | TRBJ2-1 | - | TRBV4-3 | CASSHGSGGYNEQFF | TGCGCCAGCAGCCACGGTAGCGGGGGGTACAATGAGCAGTTCTTC
TRBD1 | TRBJ2-7 | - | TRBV5-1 | CASSPDRPGYIEQYF | TGCGCCAGCAGCCCGGACAGGCCTGGGTACATCGAGCAGTACTTC
TRBD1 | TRBJ2-7 | - | TRBV5-4 | CASSPPDRGPTYEQYF | TGTGCCAGCAGCCCCCCGGACAGGGGCCCTACCTACGAGCAGTACTTC
- | TRBJ1-1 | - | TRBV28 | CASSLPVGTEAFF | TGTGCCAGCAGTTTACCCGTGGGCACTGAAGCTTTCTTT
- | TRBJ2-3 | - | TRBV7-9 | CASRQTSLSTDTQYF | TGTGCCAGCAGACAAACTAGCCTTAGCACAGATACGCAGTATTTT
TRBD1 | TRBJ1-5 | - | TRBV15 | CATSGGQGSNQPQHF | TGTGCCACCAGCGGGGGACAGGGGAGCAATCAGCCCCAGCATTTT
TRBD2 | TRBJ2-7 | - | TRBV27 | CASSLWAGGSSYEQYF | TGTGCCAGCAGTTTATGGGCGGGAGGGAGCTCCTACGAGCAGTACTTC
- | TRBJ2-2 | - | TRBV7-9 | CASSARQPNTGELFF | TGTGCCAGCAGCGCTAGGCAGCCGAACACCGGGGAGCTGTTTTTT
TRBD1 | TRBJ1-4 | few | TRBV2 | CASSREGQLNEKLFF | TGTGCCAGCAGCCGAGAGGGACAGCTTAATGAAAAACTGTTTTTT
TRBD2 | TRBJ2-7 | - | TRBV28 | CASSLLAASSYEQYF | TGTGCCAGCAGCTTACTAGCGGCAAGCTCCTACGAGCAGTACTTC
- | TRBJ2-1 | - | TRBV6-5 | CASSSTPYNEQFF | TGTGCCAGCAGTTCGACACCCTACAATGAGCAGTTCTTC
- | TRBJ2-5 | - | TRBV9 | CASSVQGGETQYF | TGTGCCAGCAGCGTACAGGGGGGAGAGACCCAGTACTTC
TRBD2 | TRBJ2-1 | - | TRBV7-3 | CASSPGTLAGAVNEQFF | TGTGCCAGCAGCCCAGGCACCCTGGCGGGAGCTGTCAATGAGCAGTTCTTC
- | TRBJ2-1 | - | TRBV7-3 | CASSTRGGGGNEQFF | TGTGCCAGCAGCACAAGAGGAGGGGGAGGCAATGAGCAGTTCTTC
- | TRBJ1-1 | - | TRBV5-1 | CASRTRGMNTEAFF | TGCGCCAGCAGGACACGGGGGATGAACACTGAAGCTTTCTTT